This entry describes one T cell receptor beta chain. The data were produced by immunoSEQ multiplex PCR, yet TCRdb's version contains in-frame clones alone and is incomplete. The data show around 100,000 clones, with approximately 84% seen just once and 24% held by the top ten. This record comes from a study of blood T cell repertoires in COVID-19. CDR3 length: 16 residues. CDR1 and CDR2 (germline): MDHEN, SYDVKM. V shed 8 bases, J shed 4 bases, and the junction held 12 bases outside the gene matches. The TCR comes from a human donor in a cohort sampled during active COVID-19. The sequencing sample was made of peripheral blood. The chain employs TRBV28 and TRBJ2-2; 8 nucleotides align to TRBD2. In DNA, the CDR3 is TGTGCCAGCTCCCGGAGCGGGGGCAGGGCCACCGGGGAGCTGTTTTTT. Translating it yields CASSRSGGRATGELFF.